Listed below are T cell receptor beta chains from one sample, sequenced in a study of patients and donors after allogeneic stem cell transplantation. TCRdb re-analysed the RT-PCR reads in MiXCR, keeping a single row per CDR3 protein. The sample records some 960,000 distinct CDR3 sequences, more than 15% being singletons. The sequenced material came from blood, either unsorted or a sorted T cell fraction (not recorded which). These receptors all stem from a human donor who was either an allogeneic HSCT recipient or a stem cell or donor lymphocyte infusion donor (not recorded which). It is not recorded whose cells these are; they may come from a transplant donor. CDR3s include the opening cysteine and the closing phenylalanine or tryptophan. The D gene is left open where the match is weak. Clone size is stated in some rows and not others, as once, few, many or a class when expanded.

j_call: TRBJ2-7; v_call: TRBV6-1; clone_size: few; d_call: TRBD1; cdr3_aa: CAKGTASYEQYF; cdr3_nt: TGTGCCAAAGGGACAGCCTCCTACGAGCAGTACTTC
j_call: TRBJ2-1; v_call: TRBV12-3/TRBV12-4; clone_size: many; d_call: .; cdr3_aa: CASSLSPSSKYNEQFF; cdr3_nt: TGTGCCAGCAGTCTTAGCCCGAGTAGTAAGTACAATGAGCAGTTCTTC
j_call: TRBJ2-7; v_call: TRBV18; clone_size: .; d_call: .; cdr3_aa: CASSPFEPYEQYF; cdr3_nt: TGTGCCAGCTCACCATTCGAGCCCTACGAGCAGTACTTC
j_call: TRBJ1-1; v_call: TRBV5-1; clone_size: few; d_call: .; cdr3_aa: CASSLTGTTNTEAFF; cdr3_nt: TGCGCCAGCAGCCTGACCGGGACAACGAACACTGAAGCTTTCTTT
j_call: TRBJ1-2; v_call: TRBV7-2; clone_size: .; d_call: .; cdr3_aa: CASSKQTGAQGYTF; cdr3_nt: TGTGCCAGCAGCAAGCAAACAGGAGCTCAGGGCTACACCTTC
j_call: TRBJ2-2; v_call: TRBV12-3/TRBV12-4; clone_size: many; d_call: TRBD1; cdr3_aa: CASSFQGAAGELFF; cdr3_nt: TGTGCCAGCAGTTTCCAGGGGGCTGCCGGGGAGCTGTTTTTT
j_call: TRBJ2-1; v_call: TRBV7-3; clone_size: .; d_call: .; cdr3_aa: CASSTAAGYNEQFF; cdr3_nt: TGTGCCAGCAGTACCGCAGCAGGGTACAATGAGCAGTTCTTC
j_call: TRBJ2-7; v_call: TRBV20-1; clone_size: .; d_call: TRBD1; cdr3_aa: CSAGRTGGISYEQYF; cdr3_nt: TGCAGTGCTGGGAGGACAGGGGGGATTTCTTACGAGCAGTACTTC
j_call: TRBJ2-3; v_call: TRBV7-9; clone_size: .; d_call: .; cdr3_aa: CASSFYRATKRTDTQYF; cdr3_nt: TGTGCCAGCAGCTTCTACAGGGCCACGAAGCGCACAGATACGCAGTATTTT
j_call: TRBJ2-5; v_call: TRBV5-1; clone_size: many; d_call: .; cdr3_aa: CASSLVSSQETQYF; cdr3_nt: TGCGCCAGCAGCTTGGTGTCTAGCCAAGAGACCCAGTACTTC
j_call: TRBJ2-7; v_call: TRBV6-2/TRBV6-3; clone_size: .; d_call: .; cdr3_aa: CASSTYDAGYEQYF; cdr3_nt: TGTGCCAGCAGTACATATGACGCGGGCTACGAGCAGTACTTC
j_call: TRBJ2-1; v_call: TRBV5-5; clone_size: few; d_call: TRBD2; cdr3_aa: CASRTLAGRYNEQFF; cdr3_nt: TGTGCCAGCAGAACCCTAGCGGGGCGCTACAATGAGCAGTTCTTC
j_call: TRBJ2-7; v_call: TRBV12-3/TRBV12-4; clone_size: .; d_call: .; cdr3_aa: CASSLSQGGQYF; cdr3_nt: TGTGCCAGCAGTTTAAGTCAGGGAGGGCAGTACTTC
j_call: TRBJ1-4; v_call: TRBV12-3/TRBV12-4; clone_size: few; d_call: .; cdr3_aa: CASSPTQGRGEKLFF; cdr3_nt: TGTGCCAGCAGTCCGACGCAGGGGAGGGGTGAAAAACTGTTTTTT
j_call: TRBJ1-1; v_call: TRBV5-5; clone_size: few; d_call: .; cdr3_aa: CASTPNSADTEAFF; cdr3_nt: TGTGCCAGCACCCCGAATTCGGCGGACACTGAAGCTTTCTTT
j_call: TRBJ2-5; v_call: TRBV11-1; clone_size: .; d_call: TRBD2; cdr3_aa: CASSLALAGGQFRETQYF; cdr3_nt: TGTGCCAGCAGCTTAGCACTAGCGGGGGGACAATTTCGGGAGACCCAGTACTTC
j_call: TRBJ2-7; v_call: TRBV27; clone_size: many; d_call: .; cdr3_aa: CASSLSRAYEQYF; cdr3_nt: TGTGCCAGCAGTTTATCCAGGGCCTACGAGCAGTACTTC
j_call: TRBJ2-1; v_call: TRBV24-1; clone_size: .; d_call: TRBD1; cdr3_aa: CATKPHGGQGAHEQFF; cdr3_nt: TGTGCCACCAAACCGCATGGGGGACAGGGGGCCCATGAGCAGTTCTTC
j_call: TRBJ2-1; v_call: TRBV18; clone_size: .; d_call: .; cdr3_aa: CASSMAAYYNEQFF; cdr3_nt: TGTGCCAGCTCTATGGCGGCTTACTACAATGAGCAGTTCTTC
j_call: TRBJ2-5; v_call: TRBV20-1; clone_size: few; d_call: TRBD2; cdr3_aa: CSAAILGLVETQYF; cdr3_nt: TGCAGTGCTGCAATCCTCGGACTAGTGGAGACCCAGTACTTC
j_call: TRBJ2-5; v_call: TRBV5-1; clone_size: few; d_call: .; cdr3_aa: CASSLEAFVETQYF; cdr3_nt: TGCGCCAGCAGCTTGGAGGCGTTTGTGGAGACCCAGTACTTC
j_call: TRBJ2-5; v_call: TRBV12-3/TRBV12-4; clone_size: many; d_call: .; cdr3_aa: CASSSLRGGETQYF; cdr3_nt: TGTGCCAGCAGTAGCCTAAGAGGAGGAGAGACCCAGTACTTC
j_call: TRBJ1-1; v_call: TRBV30; clone_size: .; d_call: TRBD1; cdr3_aa: CAGNRGNTEAFF; cdr3_nt: TGTGCCGGAAACAGGGGGAACACTGAAGCTTTCTTT
j_call: TRBJ2-5; v_call: TRBV20-1; clone_size: .; d_call: .; cdr3_aa: CSARSSKRDQETQYF; cdr3_nt: TGCAGTGCTAGATCTTCAAAGCGGGACCAAGAGACCCAGTACTTC
j_call: TRBJ2-7; v_call: TRBV20-1; clone_size: .; d_call: .; cdr3_aa: CSAISEYEQYF; cdr3_nt: TGCAGTGCTATATCCGAATACGAGCAGTACTTC
j_call: TRBJ2-3; v_call: TRBV28; clone_size: .; d_call: TRBD2; cdr3_aa: CASSRTLSGASTDTQYF; cdr3_nt: TGTGCCAGCAGTCGCACCCTTAGCGGGGCTAGCACAGATACGCAGTATTTT
j_call: TRBJ2-3; v_call: TRBV20-1; clone_size: .; d_call: TRBD2; cdr3_aa: CSASTSSGGSDTQYF; cdr3_nt: TGCAGTGCTTCCACCTCTAGCGGGGGATCAGATACGCAGTATTTT
j_call: TRBJ1-1; v_call: TRBV5-8; clone_size: .; d_call: .; cdr3_aa: CASSHPPHEAFF; cdr3_nt: TGTGCCAGCAGCCATCCCCCCCACGAAGCTTTCTTT
j_call: TRBJ2-2; v_call: TRBV5-1; clone_size: few; d_call: .; cdr3_aa: CASLRQDTGELFF; cdr3_nt: TGCGCCAGCCTTAGGCAGGACACCGGGGAGCTGTTTTTT
j_call: TRBJ1-5; v_call: TRBV6-5; clone_size: few; d_call: .; cdr3_aa: CASSYSRGKNQPQHF; cdr3_nt: TGTGCCAGCAGTTACAGCCGAGGGAAGAATCAGCCCCAGCATTTT
j_call: TRBJ1-2; v_call: TRBV12-3/TRBV12-4; clone_size: many; d_call: .; cdr3_aa: CASSFLVPGQAHYGYTF; cdr3_nt: TGTGCCAGCAGCTTCCTAGTCCCGGGACAAGCGCACTATGGCTACACCTTC
j_call: TRBJ1-6; v_call: TRBV20-1; clone_size: few; d_call: .; cdr3_aa: CSARLMKGNSPLHF; cdr3_nt: TGCAGTGCTAGACTGATGAAGGGAAATTCACCCCTCCACTTT
j_call: TRBJ2-5; v_call: TRBV27; clone_size: few; d_call: TRBD1; cdr3_aa: CASSSGQGLETQYF; cdr3_nt: TGTGCCAGCAGTTCTGGACAGGGGTTGGAGACCCAGTACTTC
j_call: TRBJ2-1; v_call: TRBV7-2; clone_size: few; d_call: TRBD2; cdr3_aa: CASIGTSANNEQFF; cdr3_nt: TGTGCCAGCATCGGGACTAGCGCTAACAATGAGCAGTTCTTC
j_call: TRBJ2-1; v_call: TRBV3-1; clone_size: many; d_call: .; cdr3_aa: CASSQGWGDSSYNEQFF; cdr3_nt: TGTGCCAGCAGCCAAGGTTGGGGGGACAGCTCCTACAATGAGCAGTTCTTC
j_call: TRBJ2-7; v_call: TRBV29-1; clone_size: .; d_call: .; cdr3_aa: CSVEDHGISEQYF; cdr3_nt: TGCAGCGTTGAAGATCACGGGATCTCCGAGCAGTACTTC
j_call: TRBJ2-5; v_call: TRBV9; clone_size: .; d_call: .; cdr3_aa: CASSVEAGQLETQYF; cdr3_nt: TGTGCCAGCAGCGTAGAGGCGGGGCAGTTAGAGACCCAGTACTTC